A single sample is the source of the 18 T cell receptor beta chains below, sequenced in a study of cytomegalovirus exposure and HLA in healthy donors. The PCR employed 60 Vbeta primers together with 13 Jbeta primers. Sequenced by immunoSEQ multiplex PCR; TCRdb stores in-frame clones only, minus some. The table includes 130,000 or so clones, about 75% detected once. The sequenced sample was PBMCs. The receptors shown here come from a middle-aged woman in good health and CMV-seropositive.

The gene calls are TRBV4-2 and TRBJ1-6; TRBD1 is a possible D gene (5 bases). This CDR3 region has 15 residues. V lost 2 bases to trimming and J lost 5 bases, with 10 bases between them. Germline CDR1 is LGHNA and CDR2 is YNFKEQ. The CDR3 loop reads CASSQWGGNNSPLHF. CDR3 coding DNA: TGTGCCAGCAGCCAATGGGGCGGAAATAATTCACCCCTCCACTTT.

The J gene is TRBJ2-2, the V gene TRBV10-3, with 8 bases lining up with TRBD1. Germline V CDR1 and CDR2: ENHRY, SYGVKD. The V segment lost 4 bases and the J segment 5 bases; nucleotides outside the gene matches: 6. The CDR3 extends over 15 amino acids. Here the CDR3 reads CAISGGTGLTGELFF. The CDR3 nucleotides read TGTGCCATCAGTGGAGGGACAGGATTAACCGGGGAGCTGTTTTTT.

This rearrangement joins TRBV7-7 to TRBJ2-5, with D possibly being TRBD1 (5 bases). The tail of the sequence fits TRBJ2-7 better, so the J call may be wrong. The CDR3 has 13 residues. Germline CDR1 SSHAT, CDR2 FNYEAQ (reference sequence). CDR3: CASSLTQDYEQYF. CDR3 coding DNA: TGTGCCAGCAGCCTCACACAGGACTACGAGCAGTACTTC.

This chain connects TRBV28 to TRBJ1-1; no clear D. The CDR3 is 12 amino acids. Germline V gene sequence: CDR1 MDHEN, CDR2 SYDVKM. V gave up 8 bases and J gave up 0 bases, with 7 bases separating them. The CDR3 nucleotides read TGTGCCAGCGGCACAATGAACACTGAAGCTTTCTTT. Its translation is CASGTMNTEAFF.

The chain is built from TRBV4-3 and TRBJ1-4, with D possibly being TRBD1 (5 bases). This CDR3 contains 15 residues. V lost 4 bases and J lost 5, with 14 bases in between. CDR1 is LGHNA and CDR2 is YSLEER in the germline V gene. The CDR3 reads CASSPRGWSNEKLFF. The CDR3 DNA reads as TGCGCCAGCAGCCCGCGGGGGTGGTCAAATGAAAAACTGTTTTTT.

The chain couples TRBV29-1 to TRBJ2-1, with D perhaps matching TRBD1 (6 bases). The V and J ends lost 6 bases and 4 bases respectively, with 13 bases between them. Germline CDR1 reads SQVTM; CDR2 reads ANQGSEA. The CDR3 consists of 13 residues. Written as DNA, the CDR3 is TGCAGCGTCCGAGGACAGACTTACAATGAGCAGTTCTTC. Translation gives CSVRGQTYNEQFF.

A few counts support this clone. The CDR3: CARNRDLTEAFF. The CDR3 bases are TGTGCCAGGAACAGGGATTTAACTGAAGCTTTCTTT. The chain joins TRBV19 to TRBJ1-1; D might be TRBD1 (6 bases). CDR1 LNHDA and CDR2 SQIVND come from the germline V gene (reference sequence). The CDR3 runs to 12 residues. Trimming took off 9 bases at V and 5 bases at J, with 13 bases between the two ends.

The chain couples TRBV30 to TRBJ2-5; a possible D gene is TRBD1 (8 bases). Germline CDR1 and CDR2: GTSNPN and SVGIG (reference sequence). V was trimmed by 3 bases and J by 4 bases, leaving 21 bases between them. This CDR3 spans 16 amino acids. Here the CDR3 reads CAWRVGQGGSLETQYF. The CDR3 coding sequence is TGTGCCTGGAGAGTCGGACAGGGAGGGTCGCTAGAGACCCAGTACTTC.

This sequence joins TRBV4-3 and TRBJ1-3; a possible D gene is TRBD1 (5 bases). This CDR3 is built from 13 residues. Germline CDR1 is LGHNA and CDR2 is YSLEER. V dropped 2 bases and J dropped 11 bases, with 13 bases sitting between them. The CDR3 nucleotides read TGCGCCAGCAGCCAAAGTCCTGGGGCGGCCATATATTTT. Translating gives CASSQSPGAAIYF.

The chain couples TRBV19 to TRBJ2-2; TRBD1 matches at 8 bases. V dropped 6 bases and J dropped 8; count of bases not matched to a gene: 11. CDR3 length: 15 residues. The V gene's germline CDR1 is LNHDA and CDR2 SQIVND (reference sequence). For the CDR3, the DNA is TGTGCCAGTAGCCCAGACAGGGGATTCGTGGGGGAGCTGTTTTTT. Amino acids: CASSPDRGFVGELFF.

The chain is built from TRBV30 and TRBJ1-1; 7 bases agree with TRBD1. Trimming at V came to 0 bases and at J to 4 bases, leaving 2 bases not matched to a gene. This CDR3 region has 13 residues. Germline V gene sequence: CDR1 GTSNPN, CDR2 SVGIG (reference sequence). CDR3 in amino acids: CAWSVAGGTEAFF. The CDR3 region has the DNA TGTGCCTGGAGTGTGGCAGGGGGCACTGAAGCTTTCTTT.

The chain joins TRBV7-2 to TRBJ1-4, with 8 bases aligning to TRBD1. The germline gives CDR1 SGHTA, CDR2 FQGNSA. There are 15 residues in the CDR3. The V segment lost 5 bases and the J segment 7 bases; nucleotides outside the gene matches: 9. CDR3 sequence: CASSPSGGSREKLFF. The CDR3 bases are TGTGCCAGCAGCCCTTCAGGGGGCAGTCGTGAAAAACTGTTTTTT.

This clone was seen a few times. This sequence joins TRBV10-3 and TRBJ2-1, with 9 bases fitting TRBD2. Germline-derived CDR1 and CDR2 are ENHRY and SYGVKD. Unmatched junction bases numbered 7, after V lost 6 bases and J lost 4 bases. The CDR3 has 15 amino acids. The CDR3 is CAIRPGLAQYNEQFF. The CDR3, as DNA: TGTGCCATCAGGCCGGGACTAGCACAATACAATGAGCAGTTCTTC.

The chain uses TRBV9 and TRBJ2-3; 12 nucleotides align to TRBD2. Germline V gives CDR1 SGDLS, CDR2 YYNGEE. The CDR3 is 16 residues long. The ends lost 2 bases at V and 0 bases at J; junction bases unmatched: 1. In nucleotides, the CDR3 is TGTGCCAGCAGCGTTGGGACTAGCGGGAGCACAGATACGCAGTATTTT. Translating it yields CASSVGTSGSTDTQYF.

This clone showed up just a few times. The V and J genes are TRBV19 and TRBJ2-7, with no clear D. V lost 2 bases to trimming and J lost 2 bases, with 16 bases between them. Germline V gives CDR1 LNHDA, CDR2 SQIVND (reference sequence). This CDR3 is built from 16 residues. The CDR3 DNA follows: TGTGCCAGTAGTATATTGCCCCAGGCCTATACCTACGAGCAGTACTTC. It translates to CASSILPQAYTYEQYF.

The genes are TRBV15 and TRBJ2-1, with D perhaps TRBD1 (6 bases). V was cut by 0 bases and J by 5 bases, with 20 bases left in between. This CDR3 is built from 18 residues. The germline gives CDR1 LNHNV, CDR2 YYDKDF (reference sequence). The DNA for the CDR3 is TGTGCCACCAGCAGAGAGAGACCTACAGGGTTCCTTAACAATGAGCAGTTCTTC. It codes for CATSRERPTGFLNNEQFF. The full variable domain, with the rest looked up from reference TRBV15 and TRBJ2-1, is DAMVIQNPRYQVTQFGKPVTLSCSQTLNHNVMYWYQQKSSQAPKLLFHYYDKDFNNEADTPDNFQSRRPNTSFCFLDIRSPGLGDTAMYLCATSRERPTGFLNNEQFFGPGTRLTVL.

This rearrangement joins TRBV6-5 to TRBJ2-1, with D maybe TRBD1 (5 bases). Trimming cost V 0 bases and J 6 bases, with 6 bases left between them. This CDR3 has 13 residues. The germline V gene encodes CDR1 MNHEY and CDR2 SVGAGI. CDR3 DNA: TGTGCCAGCAGTTACTCAACAGGCAATGAGCAGTTCTTC. Amino acids: CASSYSTGNEQFF.

The chain has TRBV6-1 and TRBJ2-7; 11 bases fit TRBD2. The CDR3 sequence is 18 residues long. In germline, CDR1 is MNHNS, CDR2 SASEGT. J lost 3 bases, V lost 4 bases, and 14 bases had no gene match. CDR3 amino acids: CASSVRALAGGRSYEQYF. DNA of the CDR3: TGTGCCAGCAGTGTCCGAGCTCTAGCGGGAGGTAGGAGCTACGAGCAGTACTTC.